Here is one TCR beta chain with its context. Its antigen remains unknown. TCRdb's copy holds only in-frame clones and misses some; the assay was immunoSEQ multiplex PCR. Of roughly 4,000 clones in the sample, about four fifths are singletons; the top ten hold roughly 34%. The sample belongs to a study of PD-1 blockade in classical Hodgkin lymphoma. Study background: Patients received nivolumab 3 mg/kg intravenously every 2 weeks.

Points from the study as a whole: Still unresolved is the cause of the repertoire differences, which may be disease activity or prior therapy. Newly diagnosed and completely responding patients shared comparable baseline diversity. Patients with an early start, nivolumab under 1 year after ASCT, were excluded.

The CDR3 runs 16 residues. V was clipped by 2 bases and J by 4 bases; unmatched bases: 6. The germline CDR1 and CDR2 sequences are SGHNT and YYREEE (reference sequence). Relapse after autologous stem cell transplantation occurred in every patient, and brentuximab vedotin exposure varied. Sequenced material: peripheral blood mononuclear cells (PBMCs), taken at baseline. This chain links TRBV5-4 with TRBJ2-3; 11 bases map to TRBD1. The TCR comes from a human donor with classical Hodgkin lymphoma. The CDR3 coding sequence is TGTGCCAGCAGCTTACCGGGACAGGGGGTTTCAGATACGCAGTATTTT. It yields the protein CASSLPGQGVSDTQYF.